Shown below are 20 T cell receptor beta chains from a single sample sequenced in a study of shared clonotypes between healthy human individuals. Libraries were prepared by immunoSEQ multiplex PCR; TCRdb keeps only in-frame clonotypes and omits some of them. The sample yields over 850,000 clones, around 82% seen once. The sample comprised memory CD4+ T cells from PBMCs. The subset: CD45RA-negative fraction. These receptors came from a man younger than 35 in good health. Some clones in this sample may be carry-over from other donors' samples.

This clone has only a few counts. The rearrangement links TRBV28 to TRBJ2-5; TRBD1 might be the D (5 bases). Trimming removed 8 bases from V and 5 bases from J, with 18 bases in between. CDR1 is MDHEN, CDR2 SYDVKM, per germline. This CDR3 is built from 14 residues. In DNA, the CDR3 is TGTGCCAGCTCCCCCCTGATGAAGGGGGAGACCCAGTACTTC. It encodes CASSPLMKGETQYF. Variable domain in full (rest from reference TRBV28 and TRBJ2-5): DVKVTQSSRYLVKRTGEKVFLECVQDMDHENMFWYRQDPGLGLRLIYFSYDVKMKEKGDIPEGYSVSREKKERFSLILESASTNQTSMYLCASSPLMKGETQYFGPGTRLLVL.

J is TRBJ1-5 and V is TRBV6-4, with D unresolved. V was clipped by 6 bases and J by 6 bases, with 18 bases between them. This CDR3 is built from 15 residues. Germline-derived CDR1 and CDR2 are MRHNA and SNTAGT. The CDR3 loop reads CASRQESGSGQPQHF. The DNA for the CDR3 is TGTGCCAGCAGGCAAGAATCAGGTTCTGGTCAGCCCCAGCATTTT.

The sample holds one count of this clone. The chain recombines TRBV5-1 with TRBJ2-3; 9 positions match TRBD2. Trimming at V came to 1 base and at J to 0 bases, leaving 12 bases not matched to a gene. The CDR3 length is 19 residues. Germline values: CDR1 SGHRS, CDR2 YFSETQ. Written as DNA, the CDR3 is TGCGCCAGCAGCTTGTCGTCTAGCGGGGACCCCCTTAGCACAGATACGCAGTATTTT. It yields the protein CASSLSSSGDPLSTDTQYF.

V usage is TRBV14 and J usage is TRBJ1-1; D gene unclear. The ends were cut back, 0 bases at V and 7 bases at J, with 12 bases in the middle. The CDR3 sequence is 14 residues long. Germline CDR1 and CDR2: SGHDN and FVKESK. The CDR3 sequence: CASSQDSVWGEAFF. The CDR3 DNA sequence: TGTGCCAGCAGCCAAGATAGCGTGTGGGGTGAAGCTTTCTTT. The entire variable domain, with the rest obtained from reference TRBV14 and TRBJ1-1, is as follows: EAGVTQFPSHSVIEKGQTVTLRCDPISGHDNLYWYRRVMGKEIKFLLHFVKESKQDESGMPNNRFLAERTGGTYSTLKVQPAELEDSGVYFCASSQDSVWGEAFFGQGTRLTVV.

In its sample, this clone was seen a few times. The rearrangement joins TRBV5-1 to TRBJ1-1; D ambiguous. The CDR3 contains 13 residues. The germline V gene encodes CDR1 SGHRS and CDR2 YFSETQ. With 4 bases removed from V and 1 base from J, the gap between germline ends came to 8 bases. CDR3 protein: CASSRSGNTEAFF. CDR3 bases: TGCGCCAGCAGCCGATCCGGGAACACTGAAGCTTTCTTT.

The J gene is TRBJ1-2, the V gene TRBV7-2; D not certain. V was clipped by 6 bases and J by 7 bases, with 12 bases between them. The CDR3 has 12 residues. Germline lookup yields CDR1 SGHTA and CDR2 FQGNSA. For the CDR3, the DNA is TGTGCCAGCAGTACGAGGACGAGTGGCTACACCTTC. It encodes CASSTRTSGYTF. Full variable domain (remainder filled in from reference TRBV7-2 and TRBJ1-2): GAGVSQSPSNKVTEKGKDVELRCDPISGHTALYWYRQSLGQGLEFLIYFQGNSAPDKSGLPSDRFSAERTGGSVSTLTIQRTQQEDSAVYLCASSTRTSGYTFGSGTRLTVV.

This sequence joins TRBV5-1 and TRBJ1-5; D remains ambiguous. The CDR3 extends over 15 amino acids. Germline V lookup: CDR1 SGHRS, CDR2 YFSETQ. The germline V and J ends were trimmed by 1 base and 0 bases, with 8 bases remaining between them. CDR3 nucleotides: TGCGCCAGCAGCTTGTTCGGGGATAGCAATCAGCCCCAGCATTTT. This gives the protein CASSLFGDSNQPQHF.

The genes are TRBV6-1 and TRBJ2-2; D not resolved. Trimming shortened V by 7 bases and J by 0 bases, and 12 bases separated the two germline ends. The CDR3 runs to 15 residues. Germline loops: CDR1 MNHNS, CDR2 SASEGT. The CDR3 region has the DNA TGTGCCAGCACCCGGGCCTCCGCGAACACCGGGGAGCTGTTTTTT. The encoded protein is CASTRASANTGELFF.

The rearrangement joins TRBV2 to TRBJ1-2; D is uncertain. Trimming removed 8 bases at V and 6 bases at J, with 7 bases between. The CDR3 spans 10 residues. Germline CDR1 is SNHLY and CDR2 is FYNNEI. CDR3 amino acids: CASRGDGYTF. The CDR3 DNA is TGTGCCAGCCGGGGTGATGGCTACACCTTC. The complete variable domain, with remaining parts taken from reference TRBV2 and TRBJ1-2, reads EPEVTQTPSHQVTQMGQEVILRCVPISNHLYFYWYRQILGQKVEFLVSFYNNEISEKSEIFDDQFSVERPDGSNFTLKIRSTKLEDSAMYFCASRGDGYTFGSGTRLTVV.

The gene calls are TRBV4-1 and TRBJ1-4; possibly TRBD1 for D (6 bases). V dropped 2 bases and J dropped 4 bases, with 14 bases sitting between them. Germline V gives CDR1 MGHRA, CDR2 YSYEKL. CDR3 length: 16 residues. CDR3 nucleotides: TGCGCCAGCAGCCAAAGGGGGGGAGAAGTTAATGAAAAACTGTTTTTT. Residues: CASSQRGGEVNEKLFF.

The chain is built from TRBV2 and TRBJ1-5, with D tentatively TRBD1 (6 bases). V shed 6 bases and J shed 0 bases, with 12 bases lying between them. Germline lookup yields CDR1 SNHLY and CDR2 FYNNEI. CDR3 size: 15 residues. In DNA form, the CDR3 reads TGTGCCAGCAGCCTGGACAGATATAGCAATCAGCCCCAGCATTTT. Amino acids: CASSLDRYSNQPQHF.

This clone was seen just once. The chain uses TRBV28 and TRBJ2-7, with D possibly TRBD1 on 5 matching bases. The V end was cut by 6 bases, the J end by 0 bases, with 15 bases between. CDR1 is MDHEN and CDR2 is SYDVKM in the germline V gene. The CDR3 consists of 15 residues. CDR3 in amino acids: CASSSQGFYSYEQYF. The DNA of the CDR3 is TGTGCCAGCAGCAGCCAGGGTTTTTACTCCTACGAGCAGTACTTC. Supplemented by reference TRBV28 and TRBJ2-7, the full variable domain reads DVKVTQSSRYLVKRTGEKVFLECVQDMDHENMFWYRQDPGLGLRLIYFSYDVKMKEKGDIPEGYSVSREKKERFSLILESASTNQTSMYLCASSSQGFYSYEQYFGPGTRLTVT.

This clone has a single count. The V and J genes are TRBV29-1 and TRBJ2-1; no reliable D call. This CDR3 contains 13 residues. The V end was cut by 4 bases, the J end by 0 bases, with 7 bases between. Germline values: CDR1 SQVTM, CDR2 ANQGSEA. The CDR3 loop reads CSVGESSYNEQFF. The CDR3, as DNA: TGCAGCGTTGGGGAAAGCTCCTACAATGAGCAGTTCTTC.

The rearrangement links TRBV6-5 to TRBJ1-1; no clear D. The CDR3 sequence is 15 residues long. Trimming stripped 2 bases from V and 4 bases from J, with 14 bases between. The germline gives CDR1 MNHEY, CDR2 SVGAGI. CDR3 sequence reads: CASSYGESWGTEAFF. The CDR3 region has the DNA TGTGCCAGCAGTTACGGGGAGTCCTGGGGCACTGAAGCTTTCTTT.

The chain has TRBV10-3 and TRBJ2-7; D is perhaps TRBD2 (6 bases). Between the trimmed V and J ends, which lost 0 bases and 6 bases, there was a span of 12 bases. Germline V gene sequence: CDR1 ENHRY, CDR2 SYGVKD. The CDR3 extends over 14 amino acids. Here the CDR3 DNA reads TGTGCCATCAGTGAGTCCGGGGGACGAAGCGAGCAGTACTTC. Translated, it gives CAISESGGRSEQYF.

This clone was recorded once. The V call is TRBV6-1, the J call TRBJ2-5, with D uncertain. With 0 bases removed from V and 5 bases from J, the gap between germline ends came to 13 bases. CDR1 is MNHNS and CDR2 is SASEGT in the germline V gene. There are 15 residues in the CDR3. The CDR3 sequence: CASSEAGWVGETQYF. The CDR3 DNA follows: TGTGCCAGCAGTGAAGCGGGATGGGTAGGGGAGACCCAGTACTTC.

The CDR3 DNA follows: TGTGCCAGCATTACACAGGGTCCCATGCAGTATTTT. Translating it yields CASITQGPMQYF. The rearrangement links TRBV28 to TRBJ2-3; D possibly corresponds to TRBD1 (6 bases). Trimming left V 7 bases short and J 11 bases short, with 16 bases between. This CDR3 has 12 residues. Germline V gene lookup returns CDR1 MDHEN and CDR2 SYDVKM.

The rearrangement uses TRBV18 and TRBJ1-3; D is ambiguous. This CDR3 comprises 15 residues. Trimming shortened V by 4 bases and J by 0 bases, and 10 bases separated the two germline ends. Germline lookup yields CDR1 KGHSH and CDR2 LQKENI. The CDR3 here is CASSLLGDSGNTIYF. Written as DNA, the CDR3 is TGTGCCAGCTCACTACTCGGGGACTCTGGAAACACCATATATTTT. Filled out from reference TRBV18 and TRBJ1-3, the complete variable domain reads NAGVMQNPRHLVRRRGQEARLRCSPMKGHSHVYWYRQLPEEGLKFMVYLQKENIIDESGMPKERFSAEFPKEGPSILRIQQVVRGDSAAYFCASSLLGDSGNTIYFGEGSWLTVV.

The chain carries TRBV30 and TRBJ2-3; no definite D call. The CDR3 covers 13 residues. Looked up from germline, CDR1 is GTSNPN and CDR2 is SVGIG (reference sequence). Trimming took off 2 bases at V and 3 bases at J, with 9 bases between the two ends. In DNA, the CDR3 is TGTGCCTGGAGTTCCGACCGGACAGATACGCAGTATTTT. As protein: CAWSSDRTDTQYF.

The CDR3 nucleotides read TGTGCCAGCAGCCGATGGGACAGGGGTTCTAGCACAGATACGCAGTATTTT. This encodes CASSRWDRGSSTDTQYF. The V call is TRBV28, the J call TRBJ2-3, with 10 bases aligning to TRBD1. This CDR3 is 17 amino acids long. The germline V gene encodes CDR1 MDHEN and CDR2 SYDVKM. V shed 6 bases and J 0 bases; nucleotides not matched to a gene: 9.